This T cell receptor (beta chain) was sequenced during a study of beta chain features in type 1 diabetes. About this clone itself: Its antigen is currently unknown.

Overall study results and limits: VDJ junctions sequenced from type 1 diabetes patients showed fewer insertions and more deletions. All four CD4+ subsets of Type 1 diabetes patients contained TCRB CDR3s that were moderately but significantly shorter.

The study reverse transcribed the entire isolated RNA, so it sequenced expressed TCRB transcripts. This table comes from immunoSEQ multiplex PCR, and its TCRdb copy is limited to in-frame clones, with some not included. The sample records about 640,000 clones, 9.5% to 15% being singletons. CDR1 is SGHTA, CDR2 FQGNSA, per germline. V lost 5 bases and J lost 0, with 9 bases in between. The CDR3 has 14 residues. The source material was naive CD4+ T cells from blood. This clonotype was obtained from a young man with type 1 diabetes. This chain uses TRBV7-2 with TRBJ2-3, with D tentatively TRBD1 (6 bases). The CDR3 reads CASSNRGSTDTQYF. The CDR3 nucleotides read TGTGCCAGCAGCAATAGGGGGAGCACAGATACGCAGTATTTT.